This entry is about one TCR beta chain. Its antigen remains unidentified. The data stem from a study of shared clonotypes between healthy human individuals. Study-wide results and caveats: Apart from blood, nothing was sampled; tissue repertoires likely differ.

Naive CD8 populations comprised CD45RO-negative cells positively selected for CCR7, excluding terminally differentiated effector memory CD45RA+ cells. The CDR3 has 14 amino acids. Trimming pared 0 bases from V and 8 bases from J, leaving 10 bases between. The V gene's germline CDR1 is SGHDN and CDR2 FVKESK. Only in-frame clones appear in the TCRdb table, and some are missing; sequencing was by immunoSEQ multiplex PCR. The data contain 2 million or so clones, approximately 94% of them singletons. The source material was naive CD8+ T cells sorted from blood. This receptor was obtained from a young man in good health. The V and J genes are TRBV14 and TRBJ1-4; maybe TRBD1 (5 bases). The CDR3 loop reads CASSQDRGTEKLFF. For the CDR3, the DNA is TGTGCCAGCAGCCAAGATAGAGGGACCGAAAAACTGTTTTTT.